Below, 17 T cell receptor beta chains from the same sample are listed, as sequenced in a study of cytomegalovirus exposure and HLA in healthy donors. Vbeta (60) and Jbeta (13) primers were used in the PCR. Data came from immunoSEQ multiplex PCR; TCRdb stores just in-frame clones and leaves some out. Here the sample spans almost 70,000 clones, 60% to 75% being singletons. Sequenced: PBMCs. These receptors came from a male donor in good health and CMV-seropositive.

Only one count was recorded for this clone. This chain links TRBV20-1 with TRBJ1-2; D is undetermined. The CDR3 extends over 11 amino acids. Trimming removed 1 base at V and 8 bases at J, with 8 bases between. Germline V CDR1 and CDR2: DFQATT, SNEGSKA (reference sequence). CDR3 nucleotides: TGCAGTGCTAGAGGGGCCTACGGCTACACCTTC. Its protein product is CSARGAYGYTF.

This clone was recorded once. This rearrangement joins TRBV10-3 to TRBJ2-3; 10 bases map to TRBD2. The CDR3 is 15 amino acids. J lost 6 bases, V lost 4 bases, and 7 bases had no gene match. The germline CDR1 and CDR2 sequences are ENHRY and SYGVKD. The CDR3 DNA reads TGTGCCATCAGTGGCCCTAGCGGGAGCGGGGATACGCAGTATTTT. As protein: CAISGPSGSGDTQYF.

In its sample, this clone was seen once. The gene calls are TRBV6-5 and TRBJ2-3, with 11 positions matching TRBD2. Germline loops: CDR1 MNHEY, CDR2 SVGAGI. Losses at the gene ends were 10 bases for V and 6 bases for J; bases not matched to a gene: 6. There are 13 residues in the CDR3. In nucleotides, the CDR3 is TGTGCCACCGAAACTAGCGGGAGTGATACGCAGTATTTT. Translating gives CATETSGSDTQYF.

The chain has TRBV14 and TRBJ1-2, with 7 bases identical to TRBD1. The V segment lost 2 bases and the J segment 0 bases; nucleotides outside the gene matches: 0. CDR3 size: 14 residues. The germline gives CDR1 SGHDN, CDR2 FVKESK. The CDR3 nucleotides read TGTGCCAGCAGCCAACAGGGGGCTAACTATGGCTACACCTTC. As protein: CASSQQGANYGYTF.

This clone was picked up a small number of times. The V gene is TRBV4-1, the J gene TRBJ1-2; D is unclear. The CDR3 is 13 residues long. Deletions cut 3 bases from V and 8 bases from J, with 13 bases between. Germline V gives CDR1 MGHRA, CDR2 YSYEKL. CDR3 sequence (DNA): TGCGCCAGCAGCCAGGAGGGTTTCTCGGGCTACACCTTC. Its protein is CASSQEGFSGYTF.

V gene TRBV10-1 combines with J gene TRBJ2-7; maybe TRBD2 (6 bases). V dropped 3 bases and J dropped 6 bases, with 12 bases sitting between them. Germline CDR1 and CDR2: WNHNN and SYGVQD (reference sequence). CDR3 length: 13 residues. CDR3: CASSEVPGGEQYF. The CDR3 nucleotides are TGCGCCAGCAGTGAAGTCCCCGGGGGCGAGCAGTACTTC.

The V call is TRBV6-5, the J call TRBJ2-5, with 14 bases identical to TRBD2. J was trimmed by 7 bases and V by 2 bases; bases with no gene match: 6. CDR3 length: 16 amino acids. Germline loops: CDR1 MNHEY, CDR2 SVGAGI. CDR3 in amino acids: CASSYPGTSGRVTQYF. The CDR3 coding sequence is TGTGCCAGCAGTTACCCCGGGACTAGCGGGAGAGTGACCCAGTACTTC.

There are a few counts of this clone. The J gene is TRBJ1-1, the V gene TRBV5-1; the D is unclear. CDR3 size: 15 residues. Germline assignment: CDR1 SGHRS and CDR2 YFSETQ. Trimming took 6 bases from V and 3 from J, leaving 18 bases between them. CDR3 amino acids: CASTSTLGGYTEAFF. CDR3 DNA sequence: TGCGCCAGCACCTCGACCCTAGGTGGCTACACTGAAGCTTTCTTT.

The chain employs TRBV6-1 and TRBJ2-7; a weak D match, TRBD2 (6 bases). Trimming shortened V by 0 bases and J by 5 bases, and 11 bases separated the two germline ends. Germline CDR1 and CDR2: MNHNS and SASEGT. The CDR3 contains 14 residues. The CDR3: CASSEALERDEQYF. For the CDR3, the DNA is TGTGCCAGCAGTGAAGCACTGGAGCGGGACGAGCAGTACTTC.

This clone has just a few counts. This chain joins TRBV29-1 and TRBJ2-5; TRBD1 is a possible D gene (5 bases). The DNA end lines up better with TRBJ2-7; the J call may be wrong. The V gene's germline CDR1 is SQVTM and CDR2 ANQGSEA. This CDR3 comprises 14 residues. The CDR3 nucleotides are TGCAGCGTTGAAGATCGGCAGGGCCACTACGAGCAGTACTTC. Translating gives CSVEDRQGHYEQYF.

V and J are TRBV6-5 and TRBJ2-2; 9 positions match TRBD1. CDR1 and CDR2 from the germline V gene are MNHEY and SVGAGI. CDR3 length: 15 amino acids. V lost 5 bases and J lost 3; bases outside the gene matches: 4. The CDR3 sequence is CASSKGDRDTGELFF. CDR3 bases: TGTGCCAGCAGTAAGGGGGACAGGGACACCGGGGAGCTGTTTTTT.

The rearrangement uses TRBV7-9 and TRBJ2-3, with unresolved D. With 3 bases removed from V and 0 bases from J, the gap between germline ends came to 10 bases. The germline V gene encodes CDR1 SEHNR and CDR2 FQNEAQ (reference sequence). The CDR3 runs to 15 residues. CDR3 coding DNA: TGTGCCAGCAGCTTTTACAGAGCAAGCACAGATACGCAGTATTTT. It translates to CASSFYRASTDTQYF.

The chain carries TRBV30 and TRBJ1-1, with 7 positions matching TRBD1. Looked up from germline, CDR1 is GTSNPN and CDR2 is SVGIG (reference sequence). After removal of 4 bases from V and 8 bases from J, the junction contained 4 bases not matched to a gene. This CDR3 is 11 amino acids long. CDR3 region: CAWNRGAEAFF. CDR3 coding DNA: TGTGCCTGGAACAGGGGAGCCGAAGCTTTCTTT.

J is TRBJ2-1 and V is TRBV4-1; 7 bases are a match to TRBD2. Germline V lookup: CDR1 MGHRA, CDR2 YSYEKL. The CDR3 contains 18 residues. The trim removed 4 bases at V and 4 bases at J, leaving 16 bases unmatched. In nucleotides, the CDR3 is TGCGCCAGCAGCCCCTTAATGCCCAGCGGGGCCACATACAATGAGCAGTTCTTC. Protein sequence: CASSPLMPSGATYNEQFF.

The V gene is TRBV6-5, the J gene TRBJ2-1; D remains unclear. CDR1 is MNHEY and CDR2 is SVGAGI in the germline V gene. The CDR3 consists of 11 residues. Trimming left V 6 bases short and J 7 bases short, with 7 bases between. The CDR3 nucleotides are TGTGCCAGCAGCGAGAGTAATGAGCAGTTCTTC. Translated, it gives CASSESNEQFF.

The CDR3 spells CASSLPLQGNEQFF. For the CDR3, the DNA is TGTGCCAGCAGCTTACCCCTGCAGGGAAATGAGCAGTTCTTC. J is TRBJ2-1 and V is TRBV7-2; D is perhaps TRBD1 (5 bases). Germline loops: CDR1 SGHTA, CDR2 FQGNSA. V was trimmed by 2 bases and J by 7 bases, leaving 12 bases between them. The CDR3 runs to 14 residues.

The rearrangement links TRBV7-9 to TRBJ1-2, with D unclear. CDR1 is SEHNR and CDR2 is FQNEAQ in the germline V gene (reference sequence). The CDR3 consists of 15 residues. The V end lost 1 base, the J end lost 3 bases, and 12 bases lay between the germline ends. CDR3 sequence (DNA): TGTGCCAGCAGCTTAGTAGGCCGACATGACTATGGCTACACCTTC. This encodes CASSLVGRHDYGYTF.